This T cell receptor (beta chain) was captured in a study of metastatic and nonmetastatic thyroid tumors. Study-level background: A comparison of repertoires was made across blood and tumor or nodule tissue from malignant and benign thyroid patients.

This clone appeared many times. What it binds is unknown. Authors' data handling: The authors used CDR3 differences across clinicopathological groups to build a distant-metastasis classifier for papillary thyroid cancer. Using MiXCR, TCRdb re-called clones from the PCR reads. The V and J calls shown here were made by TCRdb, not taken from the authors' results. The table has about 28,000 clones, roughly 4% seen once. Study-level results: Malignant tumors reportedly showed significantly higher TCR beta diversity than benign nodules in both blood and tumor.

Each patient came to thyroid surgery without any prior treatment (of any kind). Trimming left V 5 bases short and J 6 bases short, with 17 bases between. Germline V CDR1 and CDR2: SGHAT, FQNNGV. The CDR3 runs to 14 residues. The sample comprised blood. The genes are TRBV11-2 and TRBJ2-7; D is possibly TRBD2 (5 bases). The clonotype was recovered from a male donor with papillary thyroid cancer or a benign thyroid nodule (not recorded which). Some clones in this sample may be carry-over from other donors' samples. The CDR3, as DNA: TGTGCCAGCAGCGGCCGGGATACTAATACCGAGCAGTACTTC. This gives the protein CASSGRDTNTEQYF.